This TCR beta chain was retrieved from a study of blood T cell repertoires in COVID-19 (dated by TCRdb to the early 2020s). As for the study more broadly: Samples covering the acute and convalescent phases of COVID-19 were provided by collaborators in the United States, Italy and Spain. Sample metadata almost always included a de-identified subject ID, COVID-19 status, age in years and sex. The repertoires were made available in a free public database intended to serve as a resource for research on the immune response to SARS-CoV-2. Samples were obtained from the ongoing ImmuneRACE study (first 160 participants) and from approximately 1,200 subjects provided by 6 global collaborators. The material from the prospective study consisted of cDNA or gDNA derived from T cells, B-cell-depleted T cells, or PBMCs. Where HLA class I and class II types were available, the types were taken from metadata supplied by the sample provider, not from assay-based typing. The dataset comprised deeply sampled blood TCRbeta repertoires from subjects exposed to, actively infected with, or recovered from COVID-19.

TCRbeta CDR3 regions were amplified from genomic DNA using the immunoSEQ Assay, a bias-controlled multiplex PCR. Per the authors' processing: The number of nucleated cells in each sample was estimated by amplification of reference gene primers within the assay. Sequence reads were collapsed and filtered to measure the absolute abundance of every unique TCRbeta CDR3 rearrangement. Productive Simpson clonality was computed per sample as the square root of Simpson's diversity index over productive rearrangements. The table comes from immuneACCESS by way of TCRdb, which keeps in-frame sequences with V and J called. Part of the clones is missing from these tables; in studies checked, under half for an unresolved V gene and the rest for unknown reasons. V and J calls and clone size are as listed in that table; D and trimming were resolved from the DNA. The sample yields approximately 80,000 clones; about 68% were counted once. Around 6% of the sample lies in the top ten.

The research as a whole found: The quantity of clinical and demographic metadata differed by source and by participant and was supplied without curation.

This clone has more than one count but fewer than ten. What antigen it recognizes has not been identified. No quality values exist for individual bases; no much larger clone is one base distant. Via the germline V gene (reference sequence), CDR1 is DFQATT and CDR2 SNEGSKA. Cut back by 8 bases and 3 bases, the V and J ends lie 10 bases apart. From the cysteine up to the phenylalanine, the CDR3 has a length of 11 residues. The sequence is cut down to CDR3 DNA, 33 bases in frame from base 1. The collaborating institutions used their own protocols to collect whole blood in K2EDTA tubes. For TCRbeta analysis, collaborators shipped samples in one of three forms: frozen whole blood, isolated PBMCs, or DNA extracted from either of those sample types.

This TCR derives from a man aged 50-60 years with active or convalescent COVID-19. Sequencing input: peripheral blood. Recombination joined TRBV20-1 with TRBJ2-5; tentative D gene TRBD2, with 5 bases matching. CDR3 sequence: CSYEREETQYF. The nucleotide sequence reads TGCAGTTACGAGAGGGAAGAGACCCAGTACTTC.